The 5 T cell receptor beta chains in this list originate from one sample, sequenced in a study of CD8 T cells in ankylosing spondylitis. Whole-study results and caveats: The study identified a TCR beta motif of several highly homologous variants that appeared characteristic of ankylosing spondylitis blood.

Their target antigens are unknown. Each CDR3 protein is one row after TCRdb ran MiXCR on the 5' RACE reads. Here the sample spans around 770,000 distinct CDR3 sequences, about an eighth being singletons. Sequenced input: blood, either unsorted or a sorted T cell fraction (not recorded which). These receptor sequences come from a male donor with ankylosing spondylitis.

This clonotype has just a few counts. The chain uses TRBV7-2 and TRBJ1-2; 9 bases fit TRBD1. This CDR3 is built from 15 residues. From germline, CDR1 is SGHTA and CDR2 FQGNSA. The junction had 4 bases not matched to a gene; V was cut back by 1 base and J by 4 bases. CDR3 region: CASSLGRTGVYGYTF. CDR3 in DNA: TGTGCCAGCAGCTTAGGCCGGACAGGGGTCTATGGCTACACCTTC.

J is TRBJ2-3 and V is TRBV7-9; D perhaps matches TRBD2 (5 bases). Germline V CDR1 and CDR2: SEHNR, FQNEAQ (reference sequence). Trimming took 3 bases from V and 6 from J, leaving 7 bases between them. This CDR3 has 12 amino acids. DNA of the CDR3: TGTGCCAGCAGCTTTATAGCGGATACGCAGTATTTT. This gives the protein CASSFIADTQYF. Full variable domain (rest looked up from reference TRBV7-9 and TRBJ2-3): DTGVSQNPRHKITKRGQNVTFRCDPISEHNRLYWYRQTLGQGPEFLTYFQNEAQLEKSRLLSDRFSAERPKGSFSTLEIQRTEQGDSAMYLCASSFIADTQYFGPGTRLTVL.

The table lists this clonotype with a few counts. The chain recombines TRBV29-1 with TRBJ1-1; tentatively, D is TRBD1 (5 bases). The CDR3 extends over 13 amino acids. Germline values: CDR1 SQVTM, CDR2 ANQGSEA. V gave up 4 bases and J gave up 2 bases, with 11 bases separating them. CDR3 in amino acids: CSVVRRGNTEAFF. The CDR3 nucleotides are TGCAGCGTTGTCCGGAGGGGAAACACTGAAGCTTTCTTT.

This clonotype was counted between two and nine times. The chain has TRBV11-1 and TRBJ2-3; 11 nucleotides agree with TRBD2. The CDR3 is 18 amino acids. The germline V gene has CDR1 SGHAT and CDR2 FQDESV (reference sequence). V trimming: 1 base; J trimming: 2 bases; junction bases outside the gene matches: 8. The CDR3 nucleotides are TGTGCCAGCAGCTTAGGACTAGCGGGACCTGGGTACACAGATACGCAGTATTTT. Protein product: CASSLGLAGPGYTDTQYF.

The chain carries TRBV5-1 and TRBJ2-7, with D perhaps matching TRBD1 (6 bases). The V end was cut by 1 base, the J end by 0 bases, with 11 bases between. Germline assignment: CDR1 SGHRS and CDR2 YFSETQ. The CDR3 sequence is 15 residues long. The CDR3 protein is CASSLPRTDSYEQYF. CDR3 DNA: TGCGCCAGCAGCTTGCCCAGGACAGACTCCTACGAGCAGTACTTC.